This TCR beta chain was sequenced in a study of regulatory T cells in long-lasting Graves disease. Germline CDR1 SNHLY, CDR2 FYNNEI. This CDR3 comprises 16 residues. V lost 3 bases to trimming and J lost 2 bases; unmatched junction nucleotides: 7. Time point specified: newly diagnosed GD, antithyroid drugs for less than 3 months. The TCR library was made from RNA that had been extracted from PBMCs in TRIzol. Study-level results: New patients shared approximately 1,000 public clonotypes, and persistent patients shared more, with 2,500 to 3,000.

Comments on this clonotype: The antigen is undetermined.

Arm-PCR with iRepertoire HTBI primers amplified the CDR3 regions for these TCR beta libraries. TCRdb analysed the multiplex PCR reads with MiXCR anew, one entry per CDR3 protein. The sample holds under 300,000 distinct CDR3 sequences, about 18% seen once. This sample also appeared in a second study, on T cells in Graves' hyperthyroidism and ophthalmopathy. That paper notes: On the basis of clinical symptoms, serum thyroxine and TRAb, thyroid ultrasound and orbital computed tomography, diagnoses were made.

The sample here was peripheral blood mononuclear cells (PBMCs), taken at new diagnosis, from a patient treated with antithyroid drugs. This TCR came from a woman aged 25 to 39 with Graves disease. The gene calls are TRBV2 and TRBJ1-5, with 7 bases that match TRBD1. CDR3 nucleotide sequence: TGTGCCAGCAGTGAGAACAGGGGAACGGGCAATCAGCCCCAGCATTTT. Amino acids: CASSENRGTGNQPQHF.